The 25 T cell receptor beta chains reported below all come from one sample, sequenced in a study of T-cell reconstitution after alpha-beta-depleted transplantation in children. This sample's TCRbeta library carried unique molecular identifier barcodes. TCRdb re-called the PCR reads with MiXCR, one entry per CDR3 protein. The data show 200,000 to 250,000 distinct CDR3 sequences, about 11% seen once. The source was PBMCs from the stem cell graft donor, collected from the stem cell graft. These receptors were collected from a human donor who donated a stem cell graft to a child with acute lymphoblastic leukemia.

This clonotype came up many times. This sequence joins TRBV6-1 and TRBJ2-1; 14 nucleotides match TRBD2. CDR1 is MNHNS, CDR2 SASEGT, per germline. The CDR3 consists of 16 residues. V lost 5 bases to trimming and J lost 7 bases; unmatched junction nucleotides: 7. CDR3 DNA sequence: TGTGCCAGCAGTCGACTAGCGGGGGGGCCGAAAAATGAGCAGTTCTTC. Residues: CASSRLAGGPKNEQFF.

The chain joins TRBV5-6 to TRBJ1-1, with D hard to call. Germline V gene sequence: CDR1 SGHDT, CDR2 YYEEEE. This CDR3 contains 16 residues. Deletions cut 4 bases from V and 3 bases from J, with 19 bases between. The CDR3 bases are TGTGCCAGCAGCACAGTGACCGTCCCTAAGGACACTGAAGCTTTCTTT. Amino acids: CASSTVTVPKDTEAFF.

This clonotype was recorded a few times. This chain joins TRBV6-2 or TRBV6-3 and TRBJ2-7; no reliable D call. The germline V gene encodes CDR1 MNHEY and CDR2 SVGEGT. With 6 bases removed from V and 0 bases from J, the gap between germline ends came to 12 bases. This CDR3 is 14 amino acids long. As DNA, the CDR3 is TGTGCCAGCAGGGATACAGCTTCCTCCTACGAGCAGTACTTC. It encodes CASRDTASSYEQYF.

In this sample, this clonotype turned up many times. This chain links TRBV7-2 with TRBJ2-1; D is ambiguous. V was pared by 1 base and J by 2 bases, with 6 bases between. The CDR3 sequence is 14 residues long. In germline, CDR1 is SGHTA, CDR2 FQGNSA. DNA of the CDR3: TGTGCCAGCAGCTTAGTGGCCACCTACAATGAGCAGTTCTTC. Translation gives CASSLVATYNEQFF.

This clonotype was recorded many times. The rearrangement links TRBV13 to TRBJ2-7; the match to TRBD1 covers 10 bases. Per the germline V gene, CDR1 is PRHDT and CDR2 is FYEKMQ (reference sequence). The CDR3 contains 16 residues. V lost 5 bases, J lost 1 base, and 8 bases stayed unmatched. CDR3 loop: CASSRLGTGASYEQYF. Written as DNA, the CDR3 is TGTGCCAGCAGCCGCCTGGGGACAGGGGCATCCTACGAGCAGTACTTC.

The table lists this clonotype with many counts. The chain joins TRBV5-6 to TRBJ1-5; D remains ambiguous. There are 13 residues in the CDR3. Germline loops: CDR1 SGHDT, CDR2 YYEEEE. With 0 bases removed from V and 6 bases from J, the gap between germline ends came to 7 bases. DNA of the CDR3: TGTGCCAGCAGCTTGGGATTCGGTCAGCCCCAGCATTTT. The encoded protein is CASSLGFGQPQHF. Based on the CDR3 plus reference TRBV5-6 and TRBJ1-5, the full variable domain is DAGVTQSPTHLIKTRGQQVTLRCSPKSGHDTVSWYQQALGQGPQFIFQYYEEEERQRGNFPDRFSGHQFPNYSSELNVNALLLGDSALYLCASSLGFGQPQHFGDGTRLSIL.

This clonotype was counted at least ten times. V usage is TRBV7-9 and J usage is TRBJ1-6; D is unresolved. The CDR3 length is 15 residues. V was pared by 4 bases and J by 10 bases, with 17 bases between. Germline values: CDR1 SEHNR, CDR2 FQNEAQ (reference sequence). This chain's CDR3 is CASSSAPPMGSPLHF. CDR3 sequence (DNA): TGTGCCAGCAGCTCGGCCCCGCCGATGGGATCACCCCTCCACTTT.

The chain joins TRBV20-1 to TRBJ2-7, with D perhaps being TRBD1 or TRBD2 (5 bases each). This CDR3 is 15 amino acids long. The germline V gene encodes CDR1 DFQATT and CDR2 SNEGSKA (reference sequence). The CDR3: CSSRQARGFTYEQYF. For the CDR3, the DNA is TGCAGCTCCCGCCAGGCTCGGGGCTTCACCTACGAGCAGTACTTC.

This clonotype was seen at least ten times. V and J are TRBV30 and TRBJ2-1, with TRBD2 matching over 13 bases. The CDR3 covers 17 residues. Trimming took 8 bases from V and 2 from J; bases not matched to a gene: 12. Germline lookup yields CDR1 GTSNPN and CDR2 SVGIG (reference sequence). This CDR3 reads CARAGGLAGAAYNEQFF. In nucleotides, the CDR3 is TGTGCCCGCGCAGGAGGACTAGCGGGAGCAGCCTACAATGAGCAGTTCTTC.

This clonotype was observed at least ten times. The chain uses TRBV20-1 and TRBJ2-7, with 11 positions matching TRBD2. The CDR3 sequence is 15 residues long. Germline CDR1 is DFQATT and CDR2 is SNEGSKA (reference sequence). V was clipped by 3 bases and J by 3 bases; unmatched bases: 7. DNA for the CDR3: TGCAGTGCTAGGGGCACTAGCGGGAGATTCTACGAGCAGTACTTC. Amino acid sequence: CSARGTSGRFYEQYF.

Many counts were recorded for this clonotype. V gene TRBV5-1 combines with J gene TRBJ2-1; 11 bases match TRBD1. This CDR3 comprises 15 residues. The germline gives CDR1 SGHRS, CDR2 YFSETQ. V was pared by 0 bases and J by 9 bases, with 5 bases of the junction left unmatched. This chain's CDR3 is CASSLVGQGGSEQFF. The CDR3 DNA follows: TGCGCCAGCAGCTTGGTGGGACAGGGGGGCAGTGAGCAGTTCTTC.

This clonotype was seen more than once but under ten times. CDR3: CASSHLSPQPGGFSYEQYF. The DNA for the CDR3 is TGCGCCAGCAGCCACCTCTCTCCCCAACCCGGGGGGTTTAGCTACGAGCAGTACTTC. This rearrangement joins TRBV4-3 to TRBJ2-7; the match to TRBD2 covers 7 bases. Germline loops: CDR1 LGHNA, CDR2 YSLEER. The CDR3 covers 19 residues. V lost 3 bases and J lost 3; bases outside the gene matches: 20.

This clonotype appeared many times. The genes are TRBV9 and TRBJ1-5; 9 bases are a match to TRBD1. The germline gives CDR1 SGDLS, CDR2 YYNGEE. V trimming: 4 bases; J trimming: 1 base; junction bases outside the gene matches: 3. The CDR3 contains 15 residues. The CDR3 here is CASSTGTGSNQPQHF. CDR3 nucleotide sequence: TGTGCCAGCAGCACTGGGACAGGGAGCAATCAGCCCCAGCATTTT. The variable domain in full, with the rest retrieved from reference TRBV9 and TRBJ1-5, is DSGVTQTPKHLITATGQRVTLRCSPRSGDLSVYWYQQSLDQGLQFLIQYYNGEERAKGNILERFSAQQFPDLHSELNLSSLELGDSALYFCASSTGTGSNQPQHFGDGTRLSIL.

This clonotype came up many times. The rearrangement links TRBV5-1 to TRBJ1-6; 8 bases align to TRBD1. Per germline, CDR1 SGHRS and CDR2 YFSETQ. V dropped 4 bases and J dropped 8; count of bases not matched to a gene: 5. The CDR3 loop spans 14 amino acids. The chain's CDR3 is CASSKGQGDSPLHF. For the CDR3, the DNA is TGCGCCAGCAGCAAAGGACAGGGCGATTCACCCCTCCACTTT.

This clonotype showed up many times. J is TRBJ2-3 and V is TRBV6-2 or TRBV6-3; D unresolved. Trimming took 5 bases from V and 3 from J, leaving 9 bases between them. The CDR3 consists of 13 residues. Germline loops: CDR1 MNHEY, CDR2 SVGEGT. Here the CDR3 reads CASSTPGTDTQYF. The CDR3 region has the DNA TGTGCCAGCAGTACCCCGGGTACAGATACGCAGTATTTT.

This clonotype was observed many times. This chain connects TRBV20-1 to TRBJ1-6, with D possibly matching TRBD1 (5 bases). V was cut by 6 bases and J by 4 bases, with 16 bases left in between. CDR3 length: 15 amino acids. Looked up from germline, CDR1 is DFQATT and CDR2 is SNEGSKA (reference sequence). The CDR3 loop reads CSAPAEGSYNSPLHF. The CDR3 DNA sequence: TGCAGTGCCCCGGCGGAGGGGTCATATAATTCACCCCTCCACTTT.

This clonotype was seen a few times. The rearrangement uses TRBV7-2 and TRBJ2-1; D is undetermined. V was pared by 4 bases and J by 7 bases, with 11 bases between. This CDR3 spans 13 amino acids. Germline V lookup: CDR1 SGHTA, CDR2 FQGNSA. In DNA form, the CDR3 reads TGTGCCAGCAGCTCCCAAGGCGCTAATGAGCAGTTCTTC. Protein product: CASSSQGANEQFF.

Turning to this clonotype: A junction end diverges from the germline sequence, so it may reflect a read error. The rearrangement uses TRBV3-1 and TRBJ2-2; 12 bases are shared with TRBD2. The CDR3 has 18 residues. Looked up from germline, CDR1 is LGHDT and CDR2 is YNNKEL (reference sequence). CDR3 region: CASTQEGLAGPRTGELFF. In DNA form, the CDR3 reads TGTGCCAGCACCCAAGAGGGACTAGCGGGCCCGAGAACCGGGGAGCTGTTTTTT.

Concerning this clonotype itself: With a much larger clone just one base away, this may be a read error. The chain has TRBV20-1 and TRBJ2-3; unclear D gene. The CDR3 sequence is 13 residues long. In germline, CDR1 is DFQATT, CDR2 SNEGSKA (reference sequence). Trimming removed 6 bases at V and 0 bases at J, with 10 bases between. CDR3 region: CSAPPDSTDTQYF. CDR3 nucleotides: TGCAGTGCCCCTCCGGACAGCACAGATACGCAGTATTTT.

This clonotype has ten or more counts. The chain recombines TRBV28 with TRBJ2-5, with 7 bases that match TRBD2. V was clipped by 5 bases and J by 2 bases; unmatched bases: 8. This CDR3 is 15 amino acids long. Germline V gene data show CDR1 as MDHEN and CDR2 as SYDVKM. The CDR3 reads CASSPGAGDQETQYF. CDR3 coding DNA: TGTGCCAGCAGTCCTGGGGCGGGGGATCAAGAGACCCAGTACTTC.

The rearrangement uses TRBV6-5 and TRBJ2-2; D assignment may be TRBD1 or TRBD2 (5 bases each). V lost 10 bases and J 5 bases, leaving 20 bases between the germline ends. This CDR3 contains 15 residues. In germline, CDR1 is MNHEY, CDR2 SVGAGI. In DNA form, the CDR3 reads TGTGCCACAGGGCGGACGACTACGGGAACCGGGGAGCTGTTTTTT. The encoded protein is CATGRTTTGTGELFF.

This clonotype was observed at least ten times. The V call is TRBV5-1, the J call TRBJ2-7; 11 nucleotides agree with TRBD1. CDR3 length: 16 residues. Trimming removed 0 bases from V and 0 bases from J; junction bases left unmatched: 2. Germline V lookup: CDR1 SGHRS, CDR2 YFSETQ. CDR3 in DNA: TGCGCCAGCAGCTTGGCAGGGACAGGGGGCTCCTACGAGCAGTACTTC. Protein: CASSLAGTGGSYEQYF.

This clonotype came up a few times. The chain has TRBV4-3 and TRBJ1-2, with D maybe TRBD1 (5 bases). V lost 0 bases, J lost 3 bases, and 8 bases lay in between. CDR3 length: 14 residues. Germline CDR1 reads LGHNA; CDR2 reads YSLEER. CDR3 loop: CASSQDRGYYGYTF. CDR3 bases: TGCGCCAGCAGCCAAGATAGGGGATACTATGGCTACACCTTC.

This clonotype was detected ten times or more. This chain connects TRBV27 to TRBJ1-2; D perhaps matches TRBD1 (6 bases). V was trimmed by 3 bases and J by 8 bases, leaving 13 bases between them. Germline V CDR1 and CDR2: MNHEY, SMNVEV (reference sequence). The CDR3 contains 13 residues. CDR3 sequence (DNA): TGTGCCAGCAGTTTCGGGGGGCGCCGGGGCTACACCTTC. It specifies CASSFGGRRGYTF.

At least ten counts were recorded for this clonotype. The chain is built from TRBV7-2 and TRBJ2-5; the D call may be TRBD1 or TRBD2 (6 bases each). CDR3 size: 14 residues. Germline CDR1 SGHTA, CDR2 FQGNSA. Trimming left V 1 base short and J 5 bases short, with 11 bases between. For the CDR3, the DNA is TGTGCCAGCAGCTTAGTAGGGGGGTGGGAGACCCAGTACTTC. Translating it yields CASSLVGGWETQYF.